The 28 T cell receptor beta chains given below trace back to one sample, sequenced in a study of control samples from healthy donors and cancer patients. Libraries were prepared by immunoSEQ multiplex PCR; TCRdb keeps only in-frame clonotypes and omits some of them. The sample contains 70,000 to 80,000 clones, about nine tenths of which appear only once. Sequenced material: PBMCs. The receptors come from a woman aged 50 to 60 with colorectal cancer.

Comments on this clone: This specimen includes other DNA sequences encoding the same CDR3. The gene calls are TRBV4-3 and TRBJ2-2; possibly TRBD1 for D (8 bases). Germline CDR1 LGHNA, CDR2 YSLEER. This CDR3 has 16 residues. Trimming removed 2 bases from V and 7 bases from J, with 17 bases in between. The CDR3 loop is CASSQTGGGRGGELFF. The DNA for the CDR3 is TGCGCCAGCAGCCAAACAGGGGGAGGGCGGGGCGGGGAGCTGTTTTTT.

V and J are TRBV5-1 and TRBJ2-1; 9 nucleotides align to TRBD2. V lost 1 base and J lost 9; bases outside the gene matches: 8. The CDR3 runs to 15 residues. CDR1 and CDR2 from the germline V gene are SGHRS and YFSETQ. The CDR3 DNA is TGCGCCAGCAGCTTGCCAGCGGGGGGCGGGGGTGAGCAGTTCTTC. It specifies CASSLPAGGGGEQFF.

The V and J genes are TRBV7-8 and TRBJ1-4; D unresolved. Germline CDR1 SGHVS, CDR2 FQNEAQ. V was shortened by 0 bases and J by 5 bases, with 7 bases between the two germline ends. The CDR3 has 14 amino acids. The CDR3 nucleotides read TGTGCCAGCAGCTTAGCTGGAAGGAATGAAAAACTGTTTTTT. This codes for CASSLAGRNEKLFF.

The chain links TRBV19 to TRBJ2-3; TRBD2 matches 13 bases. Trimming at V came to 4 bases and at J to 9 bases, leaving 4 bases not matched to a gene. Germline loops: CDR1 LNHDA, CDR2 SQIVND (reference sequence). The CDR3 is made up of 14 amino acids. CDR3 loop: CASSTGTSGVTQYF. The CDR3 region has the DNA TGTGCCAGTAGTACCGGGACTAGCGGGGTAACGCAGTATTTT.

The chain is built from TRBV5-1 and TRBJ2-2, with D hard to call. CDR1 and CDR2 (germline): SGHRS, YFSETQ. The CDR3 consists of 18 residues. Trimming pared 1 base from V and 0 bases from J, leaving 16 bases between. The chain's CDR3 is CASSLLSAVNTNTGELFF. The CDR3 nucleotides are TGCGCCAGCAGCTTGTTATCCGCCGTTAACACGAACACCGGGGAGCTGTTTTTT.

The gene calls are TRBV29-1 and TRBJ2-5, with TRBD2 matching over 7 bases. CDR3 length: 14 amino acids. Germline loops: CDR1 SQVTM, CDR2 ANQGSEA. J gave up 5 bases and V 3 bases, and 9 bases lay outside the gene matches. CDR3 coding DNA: TGCAGCGTTGACGGGGTAGCGGGCCGTGAGACCCAGTACTTC. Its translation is CSVDGVAGRETQYF.

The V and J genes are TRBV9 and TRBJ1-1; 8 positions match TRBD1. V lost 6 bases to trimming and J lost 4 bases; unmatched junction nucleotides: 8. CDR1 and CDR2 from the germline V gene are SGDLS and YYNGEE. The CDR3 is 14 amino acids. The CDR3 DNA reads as TGTGCCAGCATTGGCAGGGGGCGGAGCACTGAAGCTTTCTTT. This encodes CASIGRGRSTEAFF. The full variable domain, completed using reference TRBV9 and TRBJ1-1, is DSGVTQTPKHLITATGQRVTLRCSPRSGDLSVYWYQQSLDQGLQFLIQYYNGEERAKGNILERFSAQQFPDLHSELNLSSLELGDSALYFCASIGRGRSTEAFFGQGTRLTVV.

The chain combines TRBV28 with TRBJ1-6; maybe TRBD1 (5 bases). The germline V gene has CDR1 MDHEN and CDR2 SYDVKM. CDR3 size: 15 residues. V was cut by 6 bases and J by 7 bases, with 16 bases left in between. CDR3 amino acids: CASRGGSLPNSPLHF. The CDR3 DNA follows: TGTGCCAGCAGGGGGGGATCCCTCCCAAATTCACCCCTCCACTTT.

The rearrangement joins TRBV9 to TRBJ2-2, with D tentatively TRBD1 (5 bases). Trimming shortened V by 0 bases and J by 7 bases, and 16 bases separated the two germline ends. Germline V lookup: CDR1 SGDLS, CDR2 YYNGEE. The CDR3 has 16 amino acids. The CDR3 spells CASSVGAQGAGGELFF. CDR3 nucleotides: TGTGCCAGCAGCGTAGGGGCCCAAGGGGCAGGCGGGGAGCTGTTTTTT.

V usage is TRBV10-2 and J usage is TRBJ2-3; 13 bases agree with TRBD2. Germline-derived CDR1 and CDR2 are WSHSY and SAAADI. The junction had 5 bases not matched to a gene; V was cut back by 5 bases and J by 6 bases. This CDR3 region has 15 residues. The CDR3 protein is CASSLSTSGGDTQYF. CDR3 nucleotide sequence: TGCGCCAGCAGTCTTTCGACTAGCGGGGGGGATACGCAGTATTTT.

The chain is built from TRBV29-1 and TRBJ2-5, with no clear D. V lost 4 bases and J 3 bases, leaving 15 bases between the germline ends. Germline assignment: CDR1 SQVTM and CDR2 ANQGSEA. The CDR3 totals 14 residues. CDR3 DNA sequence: TGCAGCGTTGGGGTTTTGAAAAGGGAAGAGACCCAGTACTTC. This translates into CSVGVLKREETQYF.

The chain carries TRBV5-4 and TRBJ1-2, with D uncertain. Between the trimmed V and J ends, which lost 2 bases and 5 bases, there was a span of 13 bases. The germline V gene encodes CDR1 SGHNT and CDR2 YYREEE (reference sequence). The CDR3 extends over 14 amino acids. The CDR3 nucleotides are TGTGCCAGCAGCTTCCAAGGCCGCGCGTATGGCTACACCTTC. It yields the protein CASSFQGRAYGYTF.

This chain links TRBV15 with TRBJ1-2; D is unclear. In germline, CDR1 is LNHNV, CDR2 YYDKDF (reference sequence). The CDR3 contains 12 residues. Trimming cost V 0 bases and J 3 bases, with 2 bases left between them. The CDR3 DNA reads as TGTGCCACCAGCAGAGATGACTATGGCTACACCTTC. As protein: CATSRDDYGYTF.

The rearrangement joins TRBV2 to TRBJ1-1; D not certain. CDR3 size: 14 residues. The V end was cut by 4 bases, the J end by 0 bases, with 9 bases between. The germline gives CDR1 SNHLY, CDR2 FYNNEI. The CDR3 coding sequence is TGTGCCAGCAGTGTGGCCACTTTGAACACTGAAGCTTTCTTT. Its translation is CASSVATLNTEAFF. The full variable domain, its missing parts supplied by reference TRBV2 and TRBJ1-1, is EPEVTQTPSHQVTQMGQEVILRCVPISNHLYFYWYRQILGQKVEFLVSFYNNEISEKSEIFDDQFSVERPDGSNFTLKIRSTKLEDSAMYFCASSVATLNTEAFFGQGTRLTVV.

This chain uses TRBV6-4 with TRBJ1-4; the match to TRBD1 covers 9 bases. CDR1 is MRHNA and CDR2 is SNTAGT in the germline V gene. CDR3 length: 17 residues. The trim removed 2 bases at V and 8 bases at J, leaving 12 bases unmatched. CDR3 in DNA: TGTGCCAGCAGTGACCCAAACTCGACAGGGGGATTAGAAAAACTGTTTTTT. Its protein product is CASSDPNSTGGLEKLFF.

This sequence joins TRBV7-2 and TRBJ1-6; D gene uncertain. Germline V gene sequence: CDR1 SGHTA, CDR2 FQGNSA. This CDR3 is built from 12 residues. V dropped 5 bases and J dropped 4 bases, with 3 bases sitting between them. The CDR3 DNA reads TGTGCCAGCAGCCAATATAATTCACCCCTCCACTTT. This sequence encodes CASSQYNSPLHF.

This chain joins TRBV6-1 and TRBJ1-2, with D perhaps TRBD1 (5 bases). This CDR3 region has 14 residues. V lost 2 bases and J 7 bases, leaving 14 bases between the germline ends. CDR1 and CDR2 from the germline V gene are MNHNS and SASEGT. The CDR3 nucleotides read TGTGCCAGCAGTGAATCAGGGCCCCTTGGTGGCTACACCTTC. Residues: CASSESGPLGGYTF.

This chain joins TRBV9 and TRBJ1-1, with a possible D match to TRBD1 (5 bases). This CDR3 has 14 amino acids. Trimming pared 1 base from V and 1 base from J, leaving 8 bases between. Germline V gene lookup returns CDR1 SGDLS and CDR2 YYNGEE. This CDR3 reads CASSVFDRNTEAFF. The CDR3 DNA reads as TGTGCCAGCAGCGTATTTGACAGGAACACTGAAGCTTTCTTT.

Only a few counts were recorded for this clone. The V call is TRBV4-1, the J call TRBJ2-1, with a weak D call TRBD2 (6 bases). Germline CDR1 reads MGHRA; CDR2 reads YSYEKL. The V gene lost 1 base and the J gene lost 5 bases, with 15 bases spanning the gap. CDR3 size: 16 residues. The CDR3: CASSQGKGLVNNEQFF. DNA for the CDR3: TGCGCCAGCAGCCAAGGCAAGGGACTGGTGAACAATGAGCAGTTCTTC.

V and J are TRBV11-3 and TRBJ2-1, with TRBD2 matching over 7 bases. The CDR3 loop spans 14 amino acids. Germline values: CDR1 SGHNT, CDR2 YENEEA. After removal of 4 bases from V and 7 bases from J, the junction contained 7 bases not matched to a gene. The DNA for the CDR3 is TGTGCCAGCAGCTCCCTGGCGGGAGCGAATGAGCAGTTCTTC. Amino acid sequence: CASSSLAGANEQFF. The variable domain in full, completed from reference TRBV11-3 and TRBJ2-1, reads EAGVVQSPRYKIIEKKQPVAFWCNPISGHNTLYWYLQNLGQGPELLIRYENEEAVDDSQLPKDRFSAERLKGVDSTLKIQPAELGDSAVYLCASSSLAGANEQFFGPGTRLTVL.

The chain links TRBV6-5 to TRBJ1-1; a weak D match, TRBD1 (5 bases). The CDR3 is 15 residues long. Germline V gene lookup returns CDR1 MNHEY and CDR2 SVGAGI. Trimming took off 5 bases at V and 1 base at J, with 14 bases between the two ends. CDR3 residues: CASSPPRGGNTEAFF. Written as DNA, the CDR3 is TGTGCCAGCAGTCCTCCCCGGGGCGGGAACACTGAAGCTTTCTTT.

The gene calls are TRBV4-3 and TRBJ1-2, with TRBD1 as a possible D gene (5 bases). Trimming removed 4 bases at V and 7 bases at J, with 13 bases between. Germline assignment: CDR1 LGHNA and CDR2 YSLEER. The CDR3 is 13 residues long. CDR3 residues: CASSLNGGIGYTF. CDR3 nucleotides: TGCGCCAGCAGCCTAAATGGGGGGATTGGCTACACCTTC.

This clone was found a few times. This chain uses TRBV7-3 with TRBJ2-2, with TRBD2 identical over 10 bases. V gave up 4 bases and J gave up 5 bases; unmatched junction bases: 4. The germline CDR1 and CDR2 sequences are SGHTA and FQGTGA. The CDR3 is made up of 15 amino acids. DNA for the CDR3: TGTGCCAGCAGCTCCGGACTAGCGGAAACCGGGGAGCTGTTTTTT. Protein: CASSSGLAETGELFF. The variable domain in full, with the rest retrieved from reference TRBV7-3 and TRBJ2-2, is GAGVSQTPSNKVTEKGKYVELRCDPISGHTALYWYRQSLGQGPEFLIYFQGTGAADDSGLPNDRFFAVRPEGSVSTLKIQRTERGDSAVYLCASSSGLAETGELFFGEGSRLTVL.

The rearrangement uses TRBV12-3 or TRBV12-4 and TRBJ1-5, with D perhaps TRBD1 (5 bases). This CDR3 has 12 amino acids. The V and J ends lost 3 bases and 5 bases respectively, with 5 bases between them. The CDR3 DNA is TGTGCCAGCAGTTTCAGGGATCAGCCCCAGCATTTT. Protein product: CASSFRDQPQHF.

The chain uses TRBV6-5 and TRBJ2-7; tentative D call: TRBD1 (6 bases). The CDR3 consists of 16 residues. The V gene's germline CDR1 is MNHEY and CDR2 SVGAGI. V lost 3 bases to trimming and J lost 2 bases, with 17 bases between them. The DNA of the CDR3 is TGTGCCAGCAGTTATTCCCGACAGGTCCTACCCTACGAGCAGTACGTC. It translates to CASSYSRQVLPYEQYV.

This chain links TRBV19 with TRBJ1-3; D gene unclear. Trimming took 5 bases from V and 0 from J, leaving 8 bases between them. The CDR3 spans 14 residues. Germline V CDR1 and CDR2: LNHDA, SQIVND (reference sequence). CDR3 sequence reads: CASSELTSGNTIYF. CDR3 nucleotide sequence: TGTGCCAGTAGTGAACTGACCTCTGGAAACACCATATATTTT.

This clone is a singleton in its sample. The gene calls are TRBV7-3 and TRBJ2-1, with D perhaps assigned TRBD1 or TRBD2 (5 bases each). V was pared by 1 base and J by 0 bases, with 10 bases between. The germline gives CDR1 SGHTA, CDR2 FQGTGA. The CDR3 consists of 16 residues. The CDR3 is CASSLRGTSSYNEQFF. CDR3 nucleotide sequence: TGTGCCAGCAGCTTAAGAGGGACCAGCTCCTACAATGAGCAGTTCTTC.

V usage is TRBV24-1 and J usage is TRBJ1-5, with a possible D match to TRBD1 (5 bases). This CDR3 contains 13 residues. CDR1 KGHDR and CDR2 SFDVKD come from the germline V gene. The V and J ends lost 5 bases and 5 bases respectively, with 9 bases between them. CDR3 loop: CATSGGVYQPQHF. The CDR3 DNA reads TGTGCCACCAGTGGGGGGGTTTATCAGCCCCAGCATTTT.